The source of this T cell receptor (beta chain) is a study of cytomegalovirus exposure and HLA in healthy donors (dated by TCRdb to the late 2010s). Describing the broader study: According to an earlier analysis of 587 of the donors, about 179 million T cells yielded some 110 million unique TCR beta sequences and 276 Gb of sequence data. The genetic ancestry cluster associated with self-reported Caucasian donors included about 81% of the roughly 360 genotyped donors. In the later analysis, no new phenotypic data were used to find candidate immune exposures; instead, reliance was placed on TCR beta sequences and their occurrence across donors. In a later analysis, previously published TCR beta repertoires from roughly 710 donors were re-analyzed and high-resolution HLA genotyping was added so that TCR occurrence patterns could be studied. Genome-wide SNP genotypes for about 65% of the roughly 670 donors were used in a later genetic analysis, which treated that subset as a discovery cohort. The study aimed to test whether cataloging public T cell receptors could reveal signatures of past pathogen exposure. Every discovery cohort repertoire had been produced on one sequencing platform. In addition to the first cohort of 666 subjects, a separate validation cohort of 130 or so different subjects was used. About 300 gigabases of sequencing data and around 80 million unique TCR sequences made up an early release that covered some 640 HLA-typed donors. Four or five DR-DQ haplotypes were handled as single units for association and clustering because linkage in the cohort was strong. The study used immunosequencing to profile the T cell repertoires of hundreds of subjects and linked those repertoires to cytomegalovirus serostatus. HLA typing included class I and class II loci at four-digit resolution. To predict cytomegalovirus infection status, the study brought together high-throughput TCR immunosequencing, statistical association of individual TCRs with disease status, and machine learning. An earlier analysis of 587 of the donors applied high-throughput TCR beta sequencing to assess whether each TCR beta V gene segment acted as functional or pseudogenic. Typing coverage varied by locus: about 629-630 donors for A, B, C, DRB1 and DQB1; approximately 500 for DQA1; about 570 for DPA1; under 490 for DPB1. Donor age, sex, ethnicity and CMV serostatus were compiled together with the repertoire data. On average, 235,054 unique TCR beta nucleotide sequences were sequenced per donor among a few hundred genotyped donors of the cohort, with approximately 18% of those sequences being non-productive.

Of note for this clone: It has no known antigen specificity. One base away there is no much larger clone; base qualities are not given.

General findings and caveats noted by the study authors: It was suggested by the authors that the approach could potentially be generalized to other disease states and immunological phenotypes. A cluster of highly shared sequence variants was judged likely to be a technical artifact of the sequencing pipeline. A later genetic analysis reported fewer N-insertions in productive TCRs among donors in an Asian-associated ancestry cluster than the roughly 620-donor mean. The presence/absence analyses assumed that sequencing depth was roughly uniform across donors, and that assumption may not be true. Cytomegalovirus status was reported to be diagnosed by the classifier with high specificity and sensitivity in both the original and validation cohorts. Some IMGT-functional V segments, including TRBV6-2 and TRBV6-3, could not be distinguished by the 87-base-pair reads and were therefore excluded. Because counts were too low, some 17 rarely observed V segments, including chromosome 9 orphons, were excluded from the earlier analysis of some 540 of the donors. When HLA alleles, especially DR and DQ, strongly co-occurred, attributing TCR associations to individual alleles was difficult. At a false discovery rate of 0.05, a later analysis linked roughly 17,000 TCR beta sequences to specific HLA alleles. In this cohort, only TCR beta chains were sequenced, and detectable features were limited by the absence of alpha or paired-chain data. In a later analysis, most CMV-associated TCR beta chains were found to appear HLA-restricted, with HLA associations seemingly driven largely by CMV exposure. While some public TCRs were present in many individuals, most TCR sequences turned up only very rarely across donors. An association between a missense DCLRE1C variant and V-gene and J-gene trimming of TCR beta chains was found in a later genetic analysis and replicated in an independent cohort. In a later analysis, HLA-associated TCR beta chains showed more clonal expansion and lower generation probabilities than non-associated chains that were equally common. A further reported finding was that TCR beta sequences accurately predicted the HLA-A and HLA-B alleles for most subjects in the first cohort. Broadly in line with IMGT annotations, most TCR beta V segments showed up in productive rearrangements about 87% or about 30% of the time in an earlier analysis of approximately 640 of the donors. In a later analysis, the rate of TCR association differed among HLA loci, with DRB1 alleles having the most associated TCRs and HLA-C alleles having the fewest. Several of the top co-occurrence clusters appeared to be linked to parvovirus B19, influenza, CMV and Epstein-Barr virus, according to a later analysis. Correlated functional status among segregating V segments might reflect linkage disequilibrium, but an unknown experimental factor could not be ruled out. Because some donors lacked HLA typing at each locus, the association tests relied only on the typed subset. In vitro tests confirmed that a few of the cytomegalovirus-associated TCR beta chains recognize cytomegalovirus antigens. A total of 150 or so TCR beta chains were listed by the study as associated with cytomegalovirus. Immune exposure information for the cohort was limited to CMV serostatus.

The V end loses 6 bases and the J end loses 0 bases, and a stretch of 21 bases separates them. The germline V gene (reference sequence) provides CDR1 LNHDA and CDR2 SQIVND. The CDR3, cysteine through phenylalanine, is 17 amino acids long. Solely the CDR3 DNA is kept, with 51 bases framed from the first base. The cohort was made up of about 670 healthy bone marrow donors. All cohort members were sampled while nominally healthy, although unrecorded immune exposures were likely present. The donor tested CMV seronegative and was one of the 352 seronegative cohort members. Each donor provided a peripheral blood sample, and peripheral blood mononuclear cells were used for TCR beta sequencing. Genomic DNA extraction from the blood cell samples was performed with the Qiagen DNeasy Blood Extraction Kit. The library was obtained by the immunoSEQ multiplex PCR assay. For the multiplex PCR, a mixture combining 60 forward primers for TCR Vbeta segments and 13 reverse primers for TCR Jbeta segments was used. Amplification of the CDR3 region of rearranged TCR beta genes was performed with a multiplex PCR assay on genomic DNA. The amplified TCR beta libraries were sequenced on the Illumina HiSeq System as 87-base-pair reads. Per the authors' processing: In a later analysis, roughly 80 million unique TCR beta chains were counted across the approximately 620 repertoires, and about 9.9 million of these chains were shared by at least two donors. Raw reads were error-corrected and collapsed into unique sequences by a nearest-neighbor algorithm in which closely related sequences were merged to remove PCR and sequencing errors. V, D and J gene segments were assigned by aligning CDR3 sequences to IMGT reference sequences. Each retained sequence needed at least a six-nucleotide match to both a V gene segment and a J gene segment. Rearrangements were classified as productive when the CDR3 lacked stop codons and remained in frame with V and J, and all other rearrangements were classified as non-productive. CDR3 was defined according to IMGT convention as the region running from the second conserved V-encoded cysteine to the conserved J-encoded phenylalanine. The earlier analysis of about 640 of the donors excluded any sequence lacking an unambiguous match to a single V gene segment. An earlier analysis of a few hundred of the donors classified V segments as functional when productive rearrangements were above 56.7% and as segregating when the standard deviation between donors was above 5%. A statistical classification framework was developed to diagnose cytomegalovirus status using the catalog of TCR beta chain sequences. In a later analysis, V and J genes were assigned by comparing TCR nucleotide sequences against IMGT/GENE-DB human TR gene sequences. Using the TCRdist pipeline, a later analysis assigned CDR3 sequences along with most-parsimonious VDJ recombination scenarios. In a later analysis, each TCR beta chain was defined by its CDR3 amino acid sequence together with its V-gene family, and reads lacking a unique V-gene family were excluded. In a later analysis, around 600 highly shared, low-generation-probability nucleotide sequences were removed to address suspected cross-contamination and a sequencing artifact. In a later analysis, a clonal expansion index was calculated for each public chain from normalized within-repertoire ranks of inferred template counts. In a later analysis, generation probabilities were computed using a VDJ recombination model fitted to out-of-frame rearrangements, and the results were checked against IGoR. In a later analysis, hypergeometric tests were used to score TCR-TCR, TCR-HLA and TCR-CMV co-occurrence, with a repertoire-size bias correction applied to TCR pairs. In a later analysis, false discovery rates were estimated by permuting HLA or CMV assignments 20 times. In a later analysis, co-occurring TCRs were grouped with DBSCAN, and TCRdist sequence similarity was added when clustering was performed within HLA-allele-positive subsets. Repertoires with fewer than 30,000 or more than 120,000 public chains, plus five repertoires with anomalous nucleotide sharing, were excluded from co-occurrence clustering. The immuneACCESS repertoire file appears here via TCRdb, limited to in-frame rearrangements. These files lack a portion of the clones; in checked studies, under half of the deficit traces to unresolved V genes, and the cause of the others is not known. V and J calls and clone size are copied from that table; D and trimming were computed from the DNA. This sample holds about 140,000 clones; 80% were observed only once. The ten largest account for about 2.2% of the sample.

This TCR was sampled from a man aged 30-40 years in good health and CMV-seronegative. The sample consisted of PBMCs. In this chain, TRBV19 is recombined with TRBJ2-7; TRBD2 is a possible D gene, resting on 6 matching bases. For the CDR3, the sequence is CASSRRASSGGSYEQYF. The nucleotide sequence reads TGTGCCAGTAGCCGTCGAGCGAGTAGCGGAGGCTCCTACGAGCAGTACTTC.